One TCR beta chain is described in this entry. The antigen remains unidentified. Germline CDR1 reads SGHTA; CDR2 reads FQGNSA. V was shortened by 5 bases and J by 7 bases, with 13 bases between the two germline ends. There are 13 residues in the CDR3. The source of the sample is a study of T cells after yellow fever vaccination. Study overall: Where fractions had low cell numbers, libraries were prepared from them with the SMART-Seq v4 Ultra Low Input RNA kit. Study-wide findings and caveats: Most primary-vaccination clones reappeared after the booster (just under 98% CD4, around 88% CD8). It was a small share of clonotypes that appeared in both CD4 and CD8 compartments.

For TCR, cDNA came from 5'RACE template switching, which added a universal primer site and UMIs. TCRdb ran MiXCR on the 5' RACE reads and lists one entry per CDR3 protein. The data contain a few hundred thousand distinct CDR3 sequences, 15% to 20% of them singletons. The sequencing used PBMCs, collected 15 days after the yellow fever booster vaccination. V and J are TRBV7-2 and TRBJ2-3; D unresolved. This clonotype was sampled from a man between 25 and 39 years old who received the YFV17D yellow fever vaccine. For the CDR3, the DNA is TGTGCCAGCAGCCCTTCGGCCTCGAATACGCAGTATTTT. It codes for CASSPSASNTQYF.